These T cell receptor beta chains were read from a single sample in a study of blood T cells in healthy people across ages. A single record per CDR3 protein comes from TCRdb applying MiXCR to the 5' RACE reads. The sample has approximately 730,000 distinct CDR3 sequences; 43% are singletons. The source material was blood. The receptors here all came from a woman aged 55 to 70 in good health. The CDR3 runs from the conserved cysteine through the conserved F or W. The D gene is left open where the match is weak. Size is stated for part of the rows, as once, few or many counts, or as a class when the clone is expanded.

TRBV20-1,10,few,TRBJ2-7,-,TGCAGTGCTAGGGGGACCGAGCAGTACTTC,CSARGTEQYF
TRBV27,15,once,TRBJ2-7,TRBD2,TGTGCCAGCAGTTTAGAGCCTAGCGGGTACTACGAGCAGTACTTC,CASSLEPSGYYEQYF
TRBV11-1,17,-,TRBJ1-2,-,TGTGCCAGCAGCTCCCTTGTCCCGGGACGGAGGAACTATGGCTACACCTTC,CASSSLVPGRRNYGYTF
TRBV7-2,12,-,TRBJ1-2,-,TGTGCCAGCAGGAAGGGGGGATCGGGCTACACCTTC,CASRKGGSGYTF
TRBV6-2/TRBV6-3,15,-,TRBJ2-7,TRBD2,TGTGCCAGCAGTTACTCGAGGCGGGAGTACGACGAGCAGTACTTC,CASSYSRREYDEQYF
TRBV30,13,once,TRBJ2-1,-,TGTGCCTGGAGTCCGGCAGGGGTGGTTGAGCAGTTCTTC,CAWSPAGVVEQFF
TRBV12-3/TRBV12-4,11,-,TRBJ2-7,TRBD2,TGTGCCAGCAGTGCCGGGACTAGCCAGTACTTC,CASSAGTSQYF
TRBV20-1,17,-,TRBJ2-2,TRBD2,TGCAGTCCCGGGAGGATCGGCGGACCAACGAACACCGGGGAGCTGTTTTTT,CSPGRIGGPTNTGELFF
TRBV10-3,16,many,TRBJ2-7,TRBD1,TGTGCCATCAGGAAGCCCGCAGGGGGTATGGAGGACGAGCAGTACTTC,CAIRKPAGGMEDEQYF
TRBV20-1,14,-,TRBJ1-4,-,TGCAGTGCTAGAGGACTGGGGCCTAATGAAAAACTGTTTTTT,CSARGLGPNEKLFF
TRBV7-2,20,few,TRBJ2-1,TRBD2,TGTGCCAGCAGCTACCCCGAGGGGCTAGCGGGAGGTCGCTCCTACAATGAGCAGTTCTTC,CASSYPEGLAGGRSYNEQFF
TRBV7-8,16,-,TRBJ2-1,-,TGTGCCAGCAGCCCCGGCGCCAGCGGAGGCATCAATGAGCAGTTCTTC,CASSPGASGGINEQFF